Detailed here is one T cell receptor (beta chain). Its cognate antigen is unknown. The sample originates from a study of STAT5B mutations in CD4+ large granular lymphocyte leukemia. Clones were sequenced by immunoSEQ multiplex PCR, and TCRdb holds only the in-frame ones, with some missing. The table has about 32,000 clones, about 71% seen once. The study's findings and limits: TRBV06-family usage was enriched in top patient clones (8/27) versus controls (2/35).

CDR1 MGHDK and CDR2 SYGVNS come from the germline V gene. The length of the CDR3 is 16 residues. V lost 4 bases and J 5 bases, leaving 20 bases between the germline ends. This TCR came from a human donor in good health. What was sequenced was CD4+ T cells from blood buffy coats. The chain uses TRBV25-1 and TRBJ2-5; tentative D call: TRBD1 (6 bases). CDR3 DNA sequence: TGTGCCAGCAGTGCGTTCACTACAGGGACGAGGGAGACCCAGTACTTC. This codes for CASSAFTTGTRETQYF. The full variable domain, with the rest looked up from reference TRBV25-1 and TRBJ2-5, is EADIYQTPRYLVIGTGKKITLECSQTMGHDKMYWYQQDPGMELHLIHYSYGVNSTEKGDLSSESTVSRIRTEHFPLTLESARPSHTSQYLCASSAFTTGTRETQYFGPGTRLLVL.